The 21 T cell receptor beta chains listed next were all sequenced from one sample in a study of T cell changes during pregnancy in multiple sclerosis. The data were produced by immunoSEQ multiplex PCR, yet TCRdb's version contains in-frame clones alone and is incomplete. The table has around 70,000 clones, around nine tenths seen once. Sequenced here: peripheral blood, sampled in the second trimester of pregnancy. These receptor sequences come from a female donor with multiple sclerosis, enrolled in a pregnancy study.

The rearrangement joins TRBV18 to TRBJ1-2, with D uncertain. Germline CDR1 and CDR2: KGHSH and LQKENI. This CDR3 has 17 residues. V was cut by 5 bases and J by 0 bases, with 19 bases left in between. The chain's CDR3 is CASSASMRTATNYGYTF. For the CDR3, the DNA is TGTGCCAGCTCAGCCTCGATGCGAACCGCTACTAACTATGGCTACACCTTC.

The genes are TRBV28 and TRBJ2-7, with D possibly being TRBD2 (6 bases). This CDR3 contains 14 residues. The germline CDR1 and CDR2 sequences are MDHEN and SYDVKM. V was trimmed by 10 bases and J by 4 bases, leaving 20 bases between them. The DNA of the CDR3 is TGTGCCACACAAACACCGGGACTTCCATACGAGCAGTACTTC. Protein: CATQTPGLPYEQYF.

The chain combines TRBV6-1 with TRBJ2-3, with no clear D. V shed 3 bases and J shed 5 bases, with 15 bases lying between them. Germline lookup yields CDR1 MNHNS and CDR2 SASEGT. CDR3 length: 15 amino acids. CDR3 sequence (DNA): TGTGCCAGCAGTGACGACTCACGACCGCAAGATACGCAGTATTTT. It encodes CASSDDSRPQDTQYF.

This chain connects TRBV18 to TRBJ1-3, with unresolved D. The CDR3 is 14 amino acids. V was trimmed by 3 bases and J by 3 bases, leaving 9 bases between them. The V gene's germline CDR1 is KGHSH and CDR2 LQKENI. CDR3 sequence: CASSPYEIGNTIYF. CDR3 DNA: TGTGCCAGCTCACCCTACGAAATTGGAAACACCATATATTTT.

V usage is TRBV7-2 and J usage is TRBJ2-1, with TRBD2 matching 12 bases. This CDR3 has 17 amino acids. Germline V CDR1 and CDR2: SGHTA, FQGNSA. Germline trimming cut 3 bases from V and 6 bases from J; bases unmatched to any gene: 9. CDR3 in amino acids: CASSFGRLTSGSNEQFF. The DNA for the CDR3 is TGTGCCAGCAGCTTCGGTAGGTTGACTAGCGGGAGCAATGAGCAGTTCTTC.

This clone is a singleton in its sample. The chain carries TRBV7-9 and TRBJ2-3; 10 bases match TRBD2. V dropped 0 bases and J dropped 0; count of bases not matched to a gene: 3. Germline lookup yields CDR1 SEHNR and CDR2 FQNEAQ (reference sequence). This CDR3 spans 17 amino acids. CDR3 sequence (DNA): TGTGCCAGCAGCTTAGCGACAGCGGGGGGGAGCACAGATACGCAGTATTTT. Translating gives CASSLATAGGSTDTQYF.

The chain joins TRBV6-1 to TRBJ2-3; TRBD1 agrees at 10 bases. The CDR3 covers 16 residues. Germline V CDR1 and CDR2: MNHNS, SASEGT. The V segment lost 4 bases and the J segment 3 bases; nucleotides outside the gene matches: 7. The CDR3 protein is CASSVYRDRGTDTQYF. DNA of the CDR3: TGTGCCAGCAGTGTATACCGGGACAGGGGAACAGATACGCAGTATTTT.

The rearrangement links TRBV5-1 to TRBJ1-1; D unclear. CDR3 length equals 15 residues. Germline V gene lookup returns CDR1 SGHRS and CDR2 YFSETQ. Trimming removed 0 bases at V and 1 base at J, with 10 bases between. This chain's CDR3 is CASSLDYAGNTEAFF. The CDR3, as DNA: TGCGCCAGCAGCTTGGATTATGCAGGGAACACTGAAGCTTTCTTT.

The chain uses TRBV21-1 and TRBJ2-3; TRBD2, as called in the table, went unchecked against the DNA. TRBV21-1 is labeled a pseudogene. The CDR3 has 16 amino acids. The CDR3 sequence: CASSKEAPLAVDTQYF. In DNA form, the CDR3 reads TGTGCCAGCAGCAAAGAAGCCCCCCTAGCCGTAGATACGCAGTATTTT.

This clone was found once. The V gene is TRBV27, the J gene TRBJ1-1; no firm D call. Germline assignment: CDR1 MNHEY and CDR2 SMNVEV (reference sequence). The CDR3 is 16 amino acids. V lost 0 bases and J 0 bases, leaving 11 bases between the germline ends. The CDR3 spells CASSLSSRLLNTEAFF. The CDR3 coding sequence is TGTGCCAGCAGTTTATCAAGCAGGCTATTGAACACTGAAGCTTTCTTT.

This clone was seen just once. The rearrangement uses TRBV5-4 and TRBJ2-3, with TRBD2 identical over 7 bases. Unmatched junction bases numbered 4, after V lost 0 bases and J lost 3 bases. CDR1 is SGHNT and CDR2 is YYREEE in the germline V gene (reference sequence). The CDR3 has 15 amino acids. The CDR3 sequence: CASSLVRERTDTQYF. The DNA for the CDR3 is TGTGCCAGCAGCTTGGTGCGGGAGAGGACAGATACGCAGTATTTT.

The V call is TRBV19, the J call TRBJ2-2; 8 bases fit TRBD1. Germline loops: CDR1 LNHDA, CDR2 SQIVND (reference sequence). This CDR3 has 15 amino acids. The V and J ends lost 7 bases and 6 bases, in that order; junction bases with no gene match: 10. The CDR3 coding sequence is TGTGCCAGTACCCGTGGACAGGGCTGGGCCGGGGAGCTGTTTTTT. It is translated as CASTRGQGWAGELFF.

This chain uses TRBV10-2 with TRBJ2-7; TRBD1 is a possible D gene (5 bases). Trimming left V 8 bases short and J 1 base short, with 12 bases between. The CDR3 extends over 13 amino acids. In germline, CDR1 is WSHSY, CDR2 SAAADI. DNA of the CDR3: TGCGCCAGCGAGACAGATGGGTCCTACGAGCAGTACTTC. This codes for CASETDGSYEQYF.

This clone appeared a single time. The V call is TRBV18, the J call TRBJ1-1; TRBD1 is a possible D gene (5 bases). V lost 6 bases and J lost 1, with 15 bases in between. The CDR3 is 15 residues long. Looked up from germline, CDR1 is KGHSH and CDR2 is LQKENI. The CDR3 is CASSRGTLTNTEAFF. The CDR3 coding sequence is TGTGCCAGCTCTCGCGGGACCTTAACGAACACTGAAGCTTTCTTT.

The chain has TRBV11-3 and TRBJ1-1; 8 bases align to TRBD1. V was clipped by 5 bases and J by 3 bases; unmatched bases: 8. Germline CDR1 SGHNT, CDR2 YENEEA. The CDR3 spans 15 residues. The CDR3 sequence is CASSTWTGIDTEAFF. In DNA form, the CDR3 reads TGTGCCAGCAGCACCTGGACAGGGATCGACACTGAAGCTTTCTTT.

The chain carries TRBV19 and TRBJ1-2, with D possibly matching TRBD1 (5 bases). The CDR3 totals 16 residues. V shed 2 bases and J shed 0 bases, with 13 bases lying between them. CDR1 and CDR2 from the germline V gene are LNHDA and SQIVND (reference sequence). CDR3 DNA: TGTGCCAGTAGTATACCCAGGGCCACAGCTAACTATGGCTACACCTTC. Translated: CASSIPRATANYGYTF.

This clone showed up just a few times. The genes are TRBV18 and TRBJ1-2; D gene ambiguous. CDR3 size: 14 residues. Trimming pared 3 bases from V and 2 bases from J, leaving 10 bases between. CDR1 and CDR2 (germline): KGHSH, LQKENI. This chain's CDR3 is CASSPSGDNYGYTF. In DNA form, the CDR3 reads TGTGCCAGCTCACCTTCGGGAGACAACTATGGCTACACCTTC. Full variable domain (missing parts from reference TRBV18 and TRBJ1-2): NAGVMQNPRHLVRRRGQEARLRCSPMKGHSHVYWYRQLPEEGLKFMVYLQKENIIDESGMPKERFSAEFPKEGPSILRIQQVVRGDSAAYFCASSPSGDNYGYTFGSGTRLTVV.

CDR3 region: CASSLLGALGNEQFF. The CDR3 nucleotides read TGTGCCAGCAGTCTACTGGGGGCCCTGGGGAATGAGCAGTTCTTC. The chain has TRBV7-2 and TRBJ2-1; D may be TRBD1 (6 bases). Trimming removed 6 bases from V and 7 bases from J, with 19 bases in between. The germline V gene has CDR1 SGHTA and CDR2 FQGNSA. The length of the CDR3 is 15 residues.

The chain uses TRBV11-3 and TRBJ2-5, with D tentatively TRBD1 (6 bases). The V end was cut by 5 bases, the J end by 0 bases, with 10 bases between. The germline CDR1 and CDR2 sequences are SGHNT and YENEEA. The CDR3 spans 14 residues. CDR3 protein: CASSVRDNQETQYF. The CDR3 region has the DNA TGTGCCAGCAGCGTCCGGGACAACCAAGAGACCCAGTACTTC.

V gene TRBV7-8 combines with J gene TRBJ2-7; 9 nucleotides match TRBD1. The CDR3 contains 14 residues. Germline-derived CDR1 and CDR2 are SGHVS and FQNEAQ. V was pared by 2 bases and J by 7 bases, with 6 bases of the junction left unmatched. This chain's CDR3 is CASSLRQGEWEQYF. The CDR3 coding sequence is TGTGCCAGCAGCTTAAGACAGGGGGAATGGGAGCAGTACTTC.

V usage is TRBV7-9 and J usage is TRBJ1-1; 8 positions agree with TRBD1. Germline trimming cut 4 bases from V and 0 bases from J; bases unmatched to any gene: 7. Germline loops: CDR1 SEHNR, CDR2 FQNEAQ (reference sequence). This CDR3 has 16 amino acids. The CDR3 nucleotides are TGTGCCAGCAGCTCCTCAGGGGGCGCGTTGAACACTGAAGCTTTCTTT. Its translation: CASSSSGGALNTEAFF.